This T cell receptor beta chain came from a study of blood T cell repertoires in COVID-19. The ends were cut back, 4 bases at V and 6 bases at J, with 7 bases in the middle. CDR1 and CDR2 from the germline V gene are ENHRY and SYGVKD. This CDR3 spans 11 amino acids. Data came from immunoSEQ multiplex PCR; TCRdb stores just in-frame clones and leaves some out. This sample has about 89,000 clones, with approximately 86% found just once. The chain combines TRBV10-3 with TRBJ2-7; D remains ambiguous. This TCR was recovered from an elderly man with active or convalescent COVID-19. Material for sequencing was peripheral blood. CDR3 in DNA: TGTGCCATCAGTGCGGCAGGCGAGCAGTACTTC. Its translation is CAISAAGEQYF.